These T cell receptor beta chains were read from a single sample in a study of control samples from healthy donors and cancer patients. Clones were read by immunoSEQ multiplex PCR, and TCRdb kept only the in-frame ones, dropping some. This sample yields 130,000 to 150,000 clones, of which about nine tenths are seen a single time; approximately 10% belongs to the top ten. The sample was blood. The receptors originated from a man between 25 and 39 years old in good health. The CDR3 runs from the conserved cysteine through the conserved F or W. Each record gives: J gene, V gene, D gene, CDR3 protein. D genes are given only for firm matches.

>TRBJ2-5|TRBV5-1|TRBD2
CASSLYVAGLGVGETQYF
>TRBJ2-2|TRBV5-1|NA
CASSLIGLITGELFF
>TRBJ2-3|TRBV6-1|NA
CASSERSSSTDTQYF
>TRBJ2-6|TRBV5-6|NA
CASSLRAGALSGANVLTF
>TRBJ1-5|TRBV2|NA
CASSGGGSSNQPQHF
>TRBJ1-2|TRBV27|TRBD1
CATTADRGRPGYTF
>TRBJ1-1|TRBV6-2/TRBV6-3|NA
CASSYPLNTEAFF
>TRBJ2-3|TRBV9|NA
CASSSHRGSDTQYF
>TRBJ2-7|TRBV3-1/TRBV3-2|NA
CASSIRLDYEQYF
>TRBJ2-1|TRBV18|TRBD2
CASSQGTSGNEQFF
>TRBJ2-1|TRBV7-2|NA
CASSLVFKGGSSYNEQFF
>TRBJ2-1|TRBV2|NA
CASSPHRNEQFF
>TRBJ2-1|TRBV29-1|TRBD1
CSVVFTGDEQFF
>TRBJ2-7|TRBV11-3|NA
CASSYTGYSYEQYF
>TRBJ2-4|TRBV11-2|NA
CASSPKWGSNTANKNIQYF
>TRBJ1-2|TRBV27|NA
CASSFGQGYGYTF
>TRBJ2-2|TRBV2|NA
CASTSRMGTNTGELFF
>TRBJ2-5|TRBV7-9|TRBD2
CASSLVGGLAGGPETQYF
>TRBJ1-1|TRBV28|NA
CASSLTGGGSGTEAFF
>TRBJ2-1|TRBV4-2|TRBD2
CASSQARRTSGLAGEQFF
>TRBJ2-1|TRBV9|TRBD2
CASSARTSGSYNEQFF
>TRBJ2-7|TRBV5-1|NA
CASSSGTREQYF
>TRBJ2-1|TRBV6-2/TRBV6-3|TRBD2
CASSYFGGSSEQFF
>TRBJ2-7|TRBV7-2|TRBD1
CASSVGTDAGTNYEQYF
>TRBJ1-1|TRBV28|NA
CASSSPFVGRVEAFF
>TRBJ2-5|TRBV5-1|TRBD2
CASSYPKREDRETQYF
>TRBJ2-1|TRBV13|TRBD1
CASSLERTGTNEQFF
>TRBJ2-2|TRBV2|NA
CASKVGATPPGELFF
>TRBJ1-5|TRBV19|TRBD1
CASRERQGGFQPQHF
>TRBJ2-3|TRBV9|NA
CASSVGGAPTDTQYF
>TRBJ1-4|TRBV7-9|NA
CASSPWDFNEKLFF
>TRBJ1-2|TRBV12-2|NA
CASRLARSSSVLGYTF
>TRBJ2-2|TRBV21-1|NA
CASSFDAKNTGELFF
>TRBJ1-5|TRBV4-1|TRBD1
CASSQGRQGRRQPQHF
>TRBJ1-2|TRBV7-3|NA
CASSLRGGLYGYTF
>TRBJ1-1|TRBV18|NA
CASSPGWPVREAFF
>TRBJ1-2|TRBV27|TRBD1
CASSFSDRGGSGYTF
>TRBJ1-1|TRBV23-1|NA
CASGMDWSAFF
>TRBJ1-2|TRBV29-1|TRBD1
CSVEDLGQHYYGYTF
>TRBJ1-1|TRBV11-2|TRBD1
CASSPGRDRVPMNTEAFF
>TRBJ1-1|TRBV5-6|TRBD1
CASSLAWDRRTFF
>TRBJ2-1|TRBV6-2/TRBV6-3|NA
CASSTVPGMGLDEQFF
>TRBJ2-7|TRBV21-1|NA
CASSPRDRVLWSSYEQYF
>TRBJ2-1|TRBV28|NA
CASRLTGYNEQFF
>TRBJ2-2|TRBV28|NA
CASSIERVAGELFF
>TRBJ1-3|TRBV28|NA
CASSFTSGNTIYF
>TRBJ1-1|TRBV11-3|NA
CASSFHTEAFF
>TRBJ2-5|TRBV6-5|NA
CASSSLFGGTQYF
>TRBJ2-1|TRBV29-1|NA
CSVGGSSSYNEQFF
>TRBJ1-2|TRBV5-4|NA
CASRLRDTLASGYTF
>TRBJ2-7|TRBV5-5|TRBD1
CASSSGTGSYEQYF
>TRBJ1-1|TRBV28|TRBD1
CASSTGQGRTEAFF